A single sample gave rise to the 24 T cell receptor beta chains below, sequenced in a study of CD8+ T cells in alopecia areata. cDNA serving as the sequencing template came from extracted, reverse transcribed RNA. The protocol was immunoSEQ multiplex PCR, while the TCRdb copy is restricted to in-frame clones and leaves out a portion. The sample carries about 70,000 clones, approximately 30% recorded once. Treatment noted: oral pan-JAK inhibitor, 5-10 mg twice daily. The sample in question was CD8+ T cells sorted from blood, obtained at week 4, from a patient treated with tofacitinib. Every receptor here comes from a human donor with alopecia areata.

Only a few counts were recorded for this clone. CDR3 nucleotides: TGCAGCGTTGAAGCCGGGAGGGCCGACGAGCAGTACTTC. Its protein is CSVEAGRADEQYF. The chain links TRBV29-1 to TRBJ2-7; TRBD2 matches at 8 bases. J was trimmed by 5 bases and V by 1 base; bases with no gene match: 4. The CDR3 has 13 amino acids. Looked up from germline, CDR1 is SQVTM and CDR2 is ANQGSEA.

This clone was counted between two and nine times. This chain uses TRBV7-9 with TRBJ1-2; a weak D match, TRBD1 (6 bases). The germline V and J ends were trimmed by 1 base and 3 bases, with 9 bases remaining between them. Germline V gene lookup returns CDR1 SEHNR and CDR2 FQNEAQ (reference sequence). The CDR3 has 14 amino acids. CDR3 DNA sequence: TGTGCCAGCAGCTTAGGGGGGCGAGACTATGGCTACACCTTC. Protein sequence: CASSLGGRDYGYTF.

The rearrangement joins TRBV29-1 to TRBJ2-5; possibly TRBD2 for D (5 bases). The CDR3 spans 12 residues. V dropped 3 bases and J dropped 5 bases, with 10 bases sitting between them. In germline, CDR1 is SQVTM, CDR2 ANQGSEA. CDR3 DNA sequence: TGCAGCGTTGAGCAAAGGGAGGAGACCCAGTACTTC. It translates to CSVEQREETQYF.

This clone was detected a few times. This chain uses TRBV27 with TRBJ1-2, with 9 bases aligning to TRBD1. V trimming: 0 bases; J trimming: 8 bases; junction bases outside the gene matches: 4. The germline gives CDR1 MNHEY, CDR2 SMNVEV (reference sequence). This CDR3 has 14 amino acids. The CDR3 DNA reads TGTGCCAGCAGTTTATCCGGACAGGGGTCGGGCTACACCTTC. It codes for CASSLSGQGSGYTF.

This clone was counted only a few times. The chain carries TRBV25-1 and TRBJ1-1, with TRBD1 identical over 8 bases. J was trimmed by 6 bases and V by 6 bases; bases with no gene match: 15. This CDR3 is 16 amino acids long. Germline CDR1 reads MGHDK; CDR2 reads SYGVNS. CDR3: CASRAWGTGGLPEAFF. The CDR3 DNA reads TGTGCCAGCAGAGCCTGGGGGACAGGCGGCCTCCCTGAAGCTTTCTTT.

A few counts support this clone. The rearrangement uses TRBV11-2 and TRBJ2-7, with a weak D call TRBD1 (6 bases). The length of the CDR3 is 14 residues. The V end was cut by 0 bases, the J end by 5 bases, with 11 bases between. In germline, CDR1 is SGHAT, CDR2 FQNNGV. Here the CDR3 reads CASSLELYRDEQYF. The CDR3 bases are TGTGCCAGCAGCTTAGAGTTATACAGGGACGAGCAGTACTTC.

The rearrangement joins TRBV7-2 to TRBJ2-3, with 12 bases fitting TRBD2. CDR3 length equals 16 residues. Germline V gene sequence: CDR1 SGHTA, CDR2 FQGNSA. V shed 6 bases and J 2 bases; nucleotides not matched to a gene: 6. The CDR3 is CASSPTSGRFTDTQYF. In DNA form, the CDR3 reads TGTGCCAGCAGTCCCACTAGCGGGAGGTTCACAGATACGCAGTATTTT.

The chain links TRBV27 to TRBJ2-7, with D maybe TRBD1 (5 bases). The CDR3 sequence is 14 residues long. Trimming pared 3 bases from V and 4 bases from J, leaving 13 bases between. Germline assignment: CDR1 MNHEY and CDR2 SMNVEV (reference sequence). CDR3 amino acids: CASSLGRGWYEQYF. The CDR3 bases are TGTGCCAGCAGTTTGGGTAGGGGTTGGTACGAGCAGTACTTC.

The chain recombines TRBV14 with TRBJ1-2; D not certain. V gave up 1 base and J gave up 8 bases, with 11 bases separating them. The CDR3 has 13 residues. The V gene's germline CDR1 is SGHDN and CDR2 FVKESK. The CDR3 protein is CASSQGPLGGYTF. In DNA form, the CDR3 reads TGTGCCAGCAGCCAAGGGCCCCTCGGAGGCTACACCTTC.

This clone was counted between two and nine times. DNA of the CDR3: TGCAGCGTTTACCGGCTAGCGGCCGGGACCCAGTACTTC. Translation: CSVYRLAAGTQYF. The chain joins TRBV29-1 to TRBJ2-5, with 7 nucleotides matching TRBD2. Per germline, CDR1 SQVTM and CDR2 ANQGSEA. V lost 5 bases, J lost 7 bases, and 10 bases stayed unmatched. This CDR3 region has 13 residues.

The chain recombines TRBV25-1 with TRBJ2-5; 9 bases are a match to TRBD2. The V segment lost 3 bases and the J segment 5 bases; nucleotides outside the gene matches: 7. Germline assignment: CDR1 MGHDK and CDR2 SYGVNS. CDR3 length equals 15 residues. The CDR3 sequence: CASSERIAGAETQYF. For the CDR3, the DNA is TGTGCCAGCAGTGAGCGAATAGCGGGAGCGGAGACCCAGTACTTC.

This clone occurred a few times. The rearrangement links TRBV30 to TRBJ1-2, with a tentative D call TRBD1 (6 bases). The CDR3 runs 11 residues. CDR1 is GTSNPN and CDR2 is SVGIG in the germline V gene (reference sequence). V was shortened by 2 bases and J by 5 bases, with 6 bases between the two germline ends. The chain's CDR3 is CAWSQGYGYTF. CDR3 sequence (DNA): TGTGCCTGGAGTCAGGGGTATGGCTACACCTTC.

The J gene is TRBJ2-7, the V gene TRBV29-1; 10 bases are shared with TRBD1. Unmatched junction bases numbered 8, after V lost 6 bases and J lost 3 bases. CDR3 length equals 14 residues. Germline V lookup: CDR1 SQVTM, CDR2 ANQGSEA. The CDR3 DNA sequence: TGCAGCGTCTACGCCGGGACAGGGGTCTACGAGCAGTACTTC. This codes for CSVYAGTGVYEQYF.

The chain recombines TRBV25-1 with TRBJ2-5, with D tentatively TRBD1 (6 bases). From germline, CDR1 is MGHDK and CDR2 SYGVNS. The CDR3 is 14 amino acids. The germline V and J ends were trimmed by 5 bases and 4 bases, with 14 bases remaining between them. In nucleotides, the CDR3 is TGTGCCAGCAGTAGGACAGCCCTGGGAGAGACCCAGTACTTC. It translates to CASSRTALGETQYF.

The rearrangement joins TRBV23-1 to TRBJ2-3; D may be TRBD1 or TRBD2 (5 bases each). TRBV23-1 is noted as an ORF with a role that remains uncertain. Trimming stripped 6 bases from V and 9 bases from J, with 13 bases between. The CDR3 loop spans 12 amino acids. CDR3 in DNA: TGCGCCAGCAGCCCCTATGGGGGAACGCAGTATTTT. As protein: CASSPYGGTQYF.

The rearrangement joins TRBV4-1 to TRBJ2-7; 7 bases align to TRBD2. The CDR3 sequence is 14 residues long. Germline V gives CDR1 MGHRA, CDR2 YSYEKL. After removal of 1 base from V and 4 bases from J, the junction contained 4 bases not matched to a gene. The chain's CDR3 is CASSQAVAGYEQYF. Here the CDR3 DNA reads TGCGCCAGCAGCCAAGCGGTAGCGGGTTACGAGCAGTACTTC.

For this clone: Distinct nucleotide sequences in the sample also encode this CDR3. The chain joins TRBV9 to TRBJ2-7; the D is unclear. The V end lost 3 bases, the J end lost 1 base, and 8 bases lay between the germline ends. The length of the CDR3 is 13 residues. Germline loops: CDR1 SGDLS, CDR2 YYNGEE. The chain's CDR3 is CASSATNSYEQYF. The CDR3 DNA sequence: TGTGCCAGCAGCGCCACTAATTCCTACGAGCAGTACTTC. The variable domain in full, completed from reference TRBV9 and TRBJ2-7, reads DSGVTQTPKHLITATGQRVTLRCSPRSGDLSVYWYQQSLDQGLQFLIQYYNGEERAKGNILERFSAQQFPDLHSELNLSSLELGDSALYFCASSATNSYEQYFGPGTRLTVT.

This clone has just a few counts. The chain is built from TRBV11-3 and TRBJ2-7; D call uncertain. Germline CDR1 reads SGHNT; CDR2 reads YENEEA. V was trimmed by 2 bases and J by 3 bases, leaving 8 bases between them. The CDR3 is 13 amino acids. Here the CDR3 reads CASSLFDFYEQYF. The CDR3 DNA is TGTGCCAGCAGCTTATTCGATTTCTACGAGCAGTACTTC. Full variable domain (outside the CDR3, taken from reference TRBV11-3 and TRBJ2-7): EAGVVQSPRYKIIEKKQPVAFWCNPISGHNTLYWYLQNLGQGPELLIRYENEEAVDDSQLPKDRFSAERLKGVDSTLKIQPAELGDSAVYLCASSLFDFYEQYFGPGTRLTVT.

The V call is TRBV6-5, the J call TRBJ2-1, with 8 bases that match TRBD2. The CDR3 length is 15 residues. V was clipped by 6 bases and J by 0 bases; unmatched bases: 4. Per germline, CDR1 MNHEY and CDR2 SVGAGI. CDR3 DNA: TGTGCCAGCAGCGCGACTAGCGACTCCTACAATGAGCAGTTCTTC. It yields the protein CASSATSDSYNEQFF.

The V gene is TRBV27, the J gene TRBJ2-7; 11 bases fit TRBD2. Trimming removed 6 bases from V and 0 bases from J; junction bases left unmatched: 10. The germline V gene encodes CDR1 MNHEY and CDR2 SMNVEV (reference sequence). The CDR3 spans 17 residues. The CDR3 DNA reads TGTGCCAGCAGCCAACTGACTAGCGGGGTTAGCTCCTACGAGCAGTACTTC. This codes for CASSQLTSGVSSYEQYF.

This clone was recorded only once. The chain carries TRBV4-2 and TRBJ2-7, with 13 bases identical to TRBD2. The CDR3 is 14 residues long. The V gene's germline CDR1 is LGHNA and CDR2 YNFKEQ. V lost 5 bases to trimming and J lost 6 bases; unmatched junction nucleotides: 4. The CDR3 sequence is CASSTRTSGSEQYF. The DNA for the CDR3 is TGTGCCAGCAGCACTCGGACTAGCGGGAGCGAGCAGTACTTC.

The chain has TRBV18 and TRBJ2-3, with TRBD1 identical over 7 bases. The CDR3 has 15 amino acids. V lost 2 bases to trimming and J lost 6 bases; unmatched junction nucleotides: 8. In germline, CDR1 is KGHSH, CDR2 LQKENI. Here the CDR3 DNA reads TGTGCCAGCTCACCAATCGACAGGGAATGGGATACGCAGTATTTT. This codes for CASSPIDREWDTQYF.

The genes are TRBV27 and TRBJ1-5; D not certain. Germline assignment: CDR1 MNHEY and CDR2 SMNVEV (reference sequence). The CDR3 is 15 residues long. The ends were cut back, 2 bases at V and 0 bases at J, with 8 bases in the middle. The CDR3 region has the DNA TGTGCCAGCAGTTTAAGTCCCTATAGCAATCAGCCCCAGCATTTT. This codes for CASSLSPYSNQPQHF.

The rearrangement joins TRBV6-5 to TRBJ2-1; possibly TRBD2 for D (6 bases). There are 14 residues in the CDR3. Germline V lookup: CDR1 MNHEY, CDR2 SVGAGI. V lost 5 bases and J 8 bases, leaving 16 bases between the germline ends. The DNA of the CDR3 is TGTGCCAGCAGTCGTGTTGGCGGGACCGATGAGCAGTTCTTC. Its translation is CASSRVGGTDEQFF.